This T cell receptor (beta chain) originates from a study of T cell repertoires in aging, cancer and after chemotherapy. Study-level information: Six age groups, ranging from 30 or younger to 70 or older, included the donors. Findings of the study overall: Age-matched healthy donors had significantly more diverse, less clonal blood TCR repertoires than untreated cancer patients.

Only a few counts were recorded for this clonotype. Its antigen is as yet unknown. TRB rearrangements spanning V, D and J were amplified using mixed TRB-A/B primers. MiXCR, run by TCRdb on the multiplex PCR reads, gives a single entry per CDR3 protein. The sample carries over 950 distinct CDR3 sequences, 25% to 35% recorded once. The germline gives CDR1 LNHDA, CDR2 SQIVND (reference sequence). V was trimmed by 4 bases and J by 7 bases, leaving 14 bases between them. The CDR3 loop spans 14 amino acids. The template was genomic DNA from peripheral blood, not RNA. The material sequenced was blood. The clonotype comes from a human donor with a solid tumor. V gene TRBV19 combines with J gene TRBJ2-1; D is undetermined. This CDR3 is CASSTTRVSNEQFF. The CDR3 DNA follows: TGTGCCAGTAGTACAACCCGGGTTAGTAATGAGCAGTTCTTC. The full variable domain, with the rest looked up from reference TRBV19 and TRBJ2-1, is DGGITQSPKYLFRKEGQNVTLSCEQNLNHDAMYWYRQDPGQGLRLIYYSQIVNDFQKGDIAEGYSVSREKKESFPLTVTSAQKNPTAFYLCASSTTRVSNEQFFGPGTRLTVL.